Below, one T cell receptor (beta chain) is given with its context. Its antigen is still unknown. No base quality values were provided; no much bigger clone lies one nucleotide off. Libraries were prepared through PCR. The instrument given in TCRdb is Illumina HiSeq 2500. TCR library preparation used molecular barcoding, with unique molecular identifiers applied to normalize quantification of the TCRbeta repertoire. TCRdb itself trimmed the public reads at Q25 with fastp, ran MiXCR and retained productive beta chains. Every entry covers one CDR3 protein and lists the most common genes and DNA from its rows. The sample contains hundreds of thousands of distinct CDR3 sequences, roughly 17% of them found a single time. Approximately 1.1% of the sample belongs to the ten largest clones. The data originate from a study of T-cell reconstitution after alpha-beta-depleted transplantation in children (dated by TCRdb to the mid-2010s). Notes on the research overall: T-cell immune reconstitution after TCRalphabeta/CD19-depleted allogeneic hematopoietic cell transplantation in children was quantitatively tracked in the study by means of TCR repertoire profiling.

The CDR3 has 15 amino acids, counting the end cysteine and phenylalanine. The entry retains the CDR3 DNA only, 45 bases that are in frame from base 1. V and J lose 5 bases and 0 bases, and a span of 12 bases separates them. The specimen comprised PBMCs from the stem cell graft donor, sampled from the stem cell graft. The TCR sequence derives from a human donor who donated a stem cell graft to a child with acute myeloid leukemia. The chain links TRBV12-3 or TRBV12-4 with TRBJ2-3; a weak D assignment points to TRBD2 (6 bases agree). The encoded CDR3 is CASSRSGLSTDTQYF. In nucleotide form, the sequence is TGTGCCAGCAGTCGAAGCGGGCTCAGCACAGATACGCAGTATTTT.